The 7 T cell receptor beta chains below come from one sample, sequenced in a study of CD8 T cells in Susac syndrome. Reverse transcription of roughly 0.45 to 1 ug RNA used random hexamers. MiXCR, applied by TCRdb to the immunoSEQ multiplex PCR reads, yields one record per CDR3 protein. The sample lists around 71,000 distinct CDR3 sequences; 96% were seen once. The source material was CD4+ T cells from PBMCs. The source of these receptors is a human donor with multiple sclerosis.

V and J are TRBV5-4 and TRBJ2-1; 10 bases map to TRBD2. There are 16 residues in the CDR3. V shed 1 base and J 10 bases; nucleotides not matched to a gene: 11. Looked up from germline, CDR1 is SGHNT and CDR2 is YYREEE (reference sequence). The CDR3 region has the DNA TGTGCCAGCAGCTTGCCTAGCGGGGGCTCTCGGAAGGAGCAGTTCTTC. Protein: CASSLPSGGSRKEQFF.

J is TRBJ2-7 and V is TRBV3-1; 9 bases match TRBD2. The CDR3 runs to 16 residues. The V segment lost 3 bases and the J segment 2 bases; nucleotides outside the gene matches: 8. Germline assignment: CDR1 LGHDT and CDR2 YNNKEL (reference sequence). Here the CDR3 reads CASSHKPGLAPYEQYF. In DNA, the CDR3 is TGTGCCAGCAGCCACAAACCGGGACTAGCCCCCTACGAGCAGTACTTC.

The chain has TRBV6-6 and TRBJ2-1; no clear D. Between the trimmed V and J ends, which lost 6 bases and 5 bases, there was a span of 14 bases. The germline V gene encodes CDR1 MNHNY and CDR2 SVGAGI (reference sequence). This CDR3 comprises 14 residues. The CDR3 coding sequence is TGTGCCAGCAGCCTCCTTAGTCAGGACAATGAGCAGTTCTTC. This sequence encodes CASSLLSQDNEQFF.

This sequence joins TRBV6-1 and TRBJ1-5; 8 bases fit TRBD1. The junction had 0 bases not matched to a gene; V was cut back by 3 bases and J by 11 bases. CDR1 is MNHNS, CDR2 SASEGT, per germline. CDR3 size: 11 residues. The CDR3 sequence: CASSETGAQHF. In nucleotides, the CDR3 is TGTGCCAGCAGTGAGACAGGGGCCCAGCATTTT.

The V call is TRBV7-9, the J call TRBJ1-2; tentatively, D is TRBD1 (5 bases). The CDR3 has 17 amino acids. CDR1 SEHNR and CDR2 FQNEAQ come from the germline V gene (reference sequence). V lost 4 bases, J lost 2 bases, and 20 bases lay in between. The CDR3 nucleotides read TGTGCCAGCAGCTCAACCGAGTATTTGGGGGTAAACTATGGCTACACCTTC. Translation: CASSSTEYLGVNYGYTF.

This chain joins TRBV12-3 or TRBV12-4 and TRBJ1-1, with D uncertain. This CDR3 contains 15 residues. Trimming took 0 bases from V and 2 from J, leaving 10 bases between them. The CDR3 loop reads CASSLAGGGNTEAFF. The DNA of the CDR3 is TGTGCCAGCAGTTTAGCAGGAGGAGGTAACACTGAAGCTTTCTTT.

The chain employs TRBV5-4 and TRBJ2-5; D is tentatively TRBD1 or TRBD2 (6 bases each). The CDR3 runs 13 residues. The V end lost 0 bases, the J end lost 5 bases, and 8 bases lay between the germline ends. Looked up from germline, CDR1 is SGHNT and CDR2 is YYREEE (reference sequence). The CDR3 spells CASSLVGGETQYF. CDR3 DNA sequence: TGTGCCAGCAGCTTGGTAGGGGGGGAGACCCAGTACTTC.